Presented here are 6 T cell receptor beta chains from one specimen sequenced in a study of response to subunit inactivated influenza vaccine. TCRdb processed the RT-PCR reads anew with MiXCR; each CDR3 protein has one entry. This table holds approximately 170,000 distinct CDR3 sequences, over 13% found once. Sequences were derived from CD8+ T cells sorted from PBMCs, sampled 5 to 6 days after vaccination. These receptors came from a man between 50 and 59 years old who received an inactivated influenza vaccine.

This chain joins TRBV6-5 and TRBJ2-7, with D unclear. Germline lookup yields CDR1 MNHEY and CDR2 SVGAGI. This CDR3 region has 14 residues. Trimming pared 2 bases from V and 6 bases from J, leaving 14 bases between. The CDR3 region is CASSYRSPSTEQYF. In DNA, the CDR3 is TGTGCCAGCAGTTACCGGTCTCCCTCTACCGAGCAGTACTTC.

This clonotype was observed a handful of times. The rearrangement joins TRBV4-1 to TRBJ2-3; possible D gene TRBD2, 6 bases. CDR1 is MGHRA and CDR2 is YSYEKL in the germline V gene. The CDR3 consists of 16 residues. V shed 4 bases and J shed 5 bases, with 19 bases lying between them. The CDR3 loop is CASSLFGAEGGDTQYF. CDR3 bases: TGCGCCAGCAGCCTTTTTGGCGCGGAGGGAGGAGATACGCAGTATTTT.

V is TRBV7-8 and J is TRBJ2-3, with D tentatively TRBD2 (6 bases). The CDR3 runs 13 residues. Trimming shortened V by 1 base and J by 10 bases, and 12 bases separated the two germline ends. Germline V lookup: CDR1 SGHVS, CDR2 FQNEAQ. The CDR3 DNA reads TGTGCCAGCAGCTTAGGGTGGGGGGAACCGCAGTATTTT. It encodes CASSLGWGEPQYF.

The rearrangement uses TRBV6-5 and TRBJ2-7, with a weak D call TRBD1 (5 bases). Per the germline V gene, CDR1 is MNHEY and CDR2 is SVGAGI. The CDR3 runs 12 residues. Trimming shortened V by 6 bases and J by 6 bases, and 12 bases separated the two germline ends. CDR3 sequence (DNA): TGTGCCAGCAGCCCCTGGGGCGGCGAGCAGTACTTC. The encoded protein is CASSPWGGEQYF.

This clonotype came up a few times. V and J are TRBV7-9 and TRBJ2-2; tentative D call: TRBD2 (6 bases). V was cut by 5 bases and J by 4 bases, with 17 bases left in between. The CDR3 consists of 16 residues. In germline, CDR1 is SEHNR, CDR2 FQNEAQ (reference sequence). The CDR3 is CASSDAWGTFTGELFF. The CDR3 nucleotides read TGTGCCAGCAGCGATGCATGGGGGACTTTCACCGGGGAGCTGTTTTTT.

This clonotype has more than one count but fewer than ten. The genes are TRBV28 and TRBJ1-6; 7 bases line up with TRBD1. The CDR3 totals 19 residues. The V and J ends lost 2 bases and 0 bases, in that order; junction bases with no gene match: 10. From germline, CDR1 is MDHEN and CDR2 SYDVKM. DNA for the CDR3: TGTGCCAGCAGTTTACCCGGGACAGCTTCCAGCTCCTATAATTCACCCCTCCACTTT. Translation gives CASSLPGTASSSYNSPLHF.